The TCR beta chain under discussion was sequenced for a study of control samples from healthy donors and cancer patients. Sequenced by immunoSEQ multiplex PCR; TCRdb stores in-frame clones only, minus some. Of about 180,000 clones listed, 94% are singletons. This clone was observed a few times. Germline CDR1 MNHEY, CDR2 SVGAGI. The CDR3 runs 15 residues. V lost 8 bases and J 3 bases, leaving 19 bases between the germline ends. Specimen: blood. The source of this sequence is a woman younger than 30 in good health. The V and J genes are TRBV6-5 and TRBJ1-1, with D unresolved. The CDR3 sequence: CASYKPGNIDTEAFF. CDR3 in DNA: TGTGCCAGCTATAAACCGGGAAACATAGACACTGAAGCTTTCTTT.